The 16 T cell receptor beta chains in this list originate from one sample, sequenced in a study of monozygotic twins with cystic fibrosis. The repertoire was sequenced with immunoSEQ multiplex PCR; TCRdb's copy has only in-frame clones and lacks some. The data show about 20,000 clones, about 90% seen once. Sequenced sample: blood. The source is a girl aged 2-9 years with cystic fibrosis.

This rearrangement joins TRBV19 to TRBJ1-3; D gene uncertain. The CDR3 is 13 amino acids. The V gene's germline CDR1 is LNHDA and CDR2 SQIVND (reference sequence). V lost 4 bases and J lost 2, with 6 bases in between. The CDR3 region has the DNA TGTGCCAGTAGTACCCAAGCTGGAAACACCATATATTTT. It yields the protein CASSTQAGNTIYF. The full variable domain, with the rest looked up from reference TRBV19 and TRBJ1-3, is DGGITQSPKYLFRKEGQNVTLSCEQNLNHDAMYWYRQDPGQGLRLIYYSQIVNDFQKGDIAEGYSVSREKKESFPLTVTSAQKNPTAFYLCASSTQAGNTIYFGEGSWLTVV.

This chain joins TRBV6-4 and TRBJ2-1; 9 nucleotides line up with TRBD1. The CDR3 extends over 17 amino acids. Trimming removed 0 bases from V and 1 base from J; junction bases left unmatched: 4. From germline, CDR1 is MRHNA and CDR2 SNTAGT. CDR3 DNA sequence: TGTGCCAGCAGTGACTCTCTTGACAGGGGGTCCTACAATGAGCAGTTCTTC. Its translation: CASSDSLDRGSYNEQFF.

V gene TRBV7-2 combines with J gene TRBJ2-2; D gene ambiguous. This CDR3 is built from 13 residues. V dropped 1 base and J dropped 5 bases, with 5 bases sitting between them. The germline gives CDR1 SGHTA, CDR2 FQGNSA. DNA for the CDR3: TGTGCCAGCAGCTTAGAGTGGACCGGGGAGCTGTTTTTT. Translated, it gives CASSLEWTGELFF.

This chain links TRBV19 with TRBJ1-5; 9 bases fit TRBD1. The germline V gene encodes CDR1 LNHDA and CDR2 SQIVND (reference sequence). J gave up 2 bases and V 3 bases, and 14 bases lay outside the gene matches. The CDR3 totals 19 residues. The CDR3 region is CASSIHGTGRGIGNQPQHF. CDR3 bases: TGTGCCAGTAGTATCCACGGGACAGGGAGAGGTATTGGCAATCAGCCCCAGCATTTT. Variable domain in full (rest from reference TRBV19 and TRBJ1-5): DGGITQSPKYLFRKEGQNVTLSCEQNLNHDAMYWYRQDPGQGLRLIYYSQIVNDFQKGDIAEGYSVSREKKESFPLTVTSAQKNPTAFYLCASSIHGTGRGIGNQPQHFGDGTRLSIL.

The CDR3 here is CASSLDRESYEQYF. The CDR3 DNA follows: TGTGCCAGCAGCTTGGACAGGGAATCCTACGAGCAGTACTTC. This sequence joins TRBV5-6 and TRBJ2-7, with a weak D call TRBD1 (6 bases). This CDR3 has 14 amino acids. Germline CDR1 is SGHDT and CDR2 is YYEEEE. The V gene lost 0 bases and the J gene lost 1 base, with 8 bases spanning the gap.

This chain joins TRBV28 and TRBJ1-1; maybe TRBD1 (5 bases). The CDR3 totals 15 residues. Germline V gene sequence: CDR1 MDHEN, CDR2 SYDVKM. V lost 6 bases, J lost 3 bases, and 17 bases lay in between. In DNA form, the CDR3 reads TGTGCCAGCAGCCTTACAGGAGAAGACTACACTGAAGCTTTCTTT. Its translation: CASSLTGEDYTEAFF.

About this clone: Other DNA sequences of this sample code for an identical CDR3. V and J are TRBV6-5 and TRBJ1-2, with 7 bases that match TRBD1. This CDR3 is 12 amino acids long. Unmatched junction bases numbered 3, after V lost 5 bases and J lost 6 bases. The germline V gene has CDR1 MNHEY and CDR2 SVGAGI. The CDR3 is CASSQGGDGYTF. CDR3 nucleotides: TGTGCCAGCAGTCAGGGGGGGGATGGCTACACCTTC.

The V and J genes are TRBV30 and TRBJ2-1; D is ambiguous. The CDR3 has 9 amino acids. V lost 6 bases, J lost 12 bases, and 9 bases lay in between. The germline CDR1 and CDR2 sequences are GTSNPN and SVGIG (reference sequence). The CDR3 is CACLPGQFF. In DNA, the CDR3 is TGTGCCTGTCTACCTGGGCAGTTCTTC.

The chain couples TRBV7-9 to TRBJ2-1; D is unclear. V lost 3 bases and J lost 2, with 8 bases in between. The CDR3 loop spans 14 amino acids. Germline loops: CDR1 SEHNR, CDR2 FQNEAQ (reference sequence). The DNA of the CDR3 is TGTGCCAGCAGCTTGGCTAGTACCTACAATGAGCAGTTCTTC. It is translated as CASSLASTYNEQFF. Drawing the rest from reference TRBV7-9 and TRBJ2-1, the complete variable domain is DTGVSQNPRHKITKRGQNVTFRCDPISEHNRLYWYRQTLGQGPEFLTYFQNEAQLEKSRLLSDRFSAERPKGSFSTLEIQRTEQGDSAMYLCASSLASTYNEQFFGPGTRLTVL.

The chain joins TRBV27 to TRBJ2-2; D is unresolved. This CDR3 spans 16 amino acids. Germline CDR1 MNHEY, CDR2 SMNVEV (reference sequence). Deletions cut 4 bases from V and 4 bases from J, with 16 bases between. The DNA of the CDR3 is TGTGCCAGCAGTTGGGGTGTTGGAGCAGGCACCGGGGAGCTGTTTTTT. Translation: CASSWGVGAGTGELFF.

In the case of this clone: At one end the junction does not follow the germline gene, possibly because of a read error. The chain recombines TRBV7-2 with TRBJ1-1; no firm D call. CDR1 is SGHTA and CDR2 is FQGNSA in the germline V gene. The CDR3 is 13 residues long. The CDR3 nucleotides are TGTGCCGGCAGCTTAGCGGGTCCCGCTGAAGCTTTCTTT. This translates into CAGSLAGPAEAFF.

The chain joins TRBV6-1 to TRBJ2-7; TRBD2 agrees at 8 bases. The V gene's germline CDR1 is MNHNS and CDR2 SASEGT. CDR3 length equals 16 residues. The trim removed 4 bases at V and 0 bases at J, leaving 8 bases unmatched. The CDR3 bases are TGTGCCAGCAGTGCCCAGACTAGCGCCACCTCCTACGAGCAGTACTTC. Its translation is CASSAQTSATSYEQYF.

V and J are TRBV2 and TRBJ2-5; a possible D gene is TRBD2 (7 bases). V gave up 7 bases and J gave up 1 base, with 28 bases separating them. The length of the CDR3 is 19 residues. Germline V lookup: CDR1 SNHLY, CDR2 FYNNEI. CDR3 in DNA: TGTGCCAGCAATAAAGTGGTCGAGGGGGGGGAGCAATCCCAAGAGACCCAGTACTTC. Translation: CASNKVVEGGEQSQETQYF.

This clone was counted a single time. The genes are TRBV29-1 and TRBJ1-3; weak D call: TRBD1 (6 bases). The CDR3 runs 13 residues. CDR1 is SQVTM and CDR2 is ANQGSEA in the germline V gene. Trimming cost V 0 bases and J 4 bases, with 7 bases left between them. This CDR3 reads CSVEEGTGNTIYF. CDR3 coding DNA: TGCAGCGTTGAAGAGGGGACAGGAAACACCATATATTTT.

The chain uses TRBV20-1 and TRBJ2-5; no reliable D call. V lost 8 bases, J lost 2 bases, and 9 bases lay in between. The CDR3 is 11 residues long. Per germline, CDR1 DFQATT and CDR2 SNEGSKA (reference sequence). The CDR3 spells CSLGPQETQYF. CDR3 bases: TGCAGTCTCGGGCCGCAAGAGACCCAGTACTTC.

The CDR3 loop reads CASSSSLGGLNEKLFF. CDR3 bases: TGTGCCAGCAGTTCCTCCCTTGGTGGACTTAATGAAAAACTGTTTTTT. The chain joins TRBV6-6 to TRBJ1-4, with D hard to call. The CDR3 length is 16 residues. Germline V lookup: CDR1 MNHNY, CDR2 SVGAGI (reference sequence). The germline V and J ends were trimmed by 4 bases and 4 bases, with 16 bases remaining between them.